This T cell receptor beta chain was recorded in a study of cytomegalovirus exposure and HLA in healthy donors (dated by TCRdb to between 2016 and 2019). For the wider study: An earlier analysis of more than 550 of the donors reported about 300 Gb of sequence data and roughly 120 million unique TCR beta sequences obtained from about 200 million T cells. Approximately 300 gigabases of sequencing data and around 80 million unique TCR sequences made up an early release that covered about 640 HLA-typed donors. Of the roughly 400 genotyped donors, approximately 80% fell in the genetic ancestry cluster associated with self-reported Caucasian donors. The study aimed to test whether signatures of past pathogen exposure could be identified by cataloging public T cell receptors. The study profiled the T cell repertoires of some 610 subjects by immunosequencing and related them to cytomegalovirus serostatus. A separate validation cohort of over a hundred different subjects was used in addition to the roughly 700-subject first cohort. High-throughput TCR immunosequencing, statistical association of individual TCRs with disease status, and machine learning were combined to predict cytomegalovirus infection status. A later analysis re-examined previously published TCR beta repertoires from more than 550 donors and added high-resolution HLA genotyping to investigate patterns of TCR occurrence. Rather than drawing on any new phenotypic data, the later analysis identified candidate immune exposures from TCR beta sequences and the way those sequences occurred across donors. In an earlier analysis of around 540 of the donors, high-throughput TCR beta sequencing was used to judge whether each TCR beta V gene segment behaved as functional or pseudogenic. Alongside the repertoire data, information on donor age, sex, ethnicity and CMV serostatus was compiled. A later genetic analysis used genome-wide SNP genotypes for about 60% of the roughly 700 donors, treating that subset as a discovery cohort. Every repertoire in the discovery cohort had been generated on one and the same sequencing platform. Class I and class II HLA loci were covered by the typing at four-digit resolution. The number of typed donors differed by locus: about 620-640 for A, B, C, DRB1 and DQB1; 500 to 550 for DQA1; approximately 600 for DPA1; and roughly 470 for DPB1. A handful of DR-DQ haplotypes were handled as single units for association and clustering because linkage in the cohort was strong. Across some 400 genotyped donors of the cohort, an average of about 220,000 unique TCR beta nucleotide sequences per donor were sequenced, and roughly a sixth of those sequences were non-productive.

CDR3 length: 14 amino acids, cysteine to phenylalanine. Just CDR3 DNA is preserved here, 42 bases in frame from base 1. Trimming removed 4 bases from V and 4 bases from J; the gene matches leave 2 bases unexplained. CDR1 and CDR2 are read off the germline V gene as SGDLS and YYNGEE. Study-wide conclusions, independent of this receptor: In a later analysis, TCR association rates were found to vary across HLA loci, with the most associated TCRs seen for DRB1 alleles and the fewest for HLA-C alleles. In a later analysis, HLA-associated TCR beta chains were found to be more clonally expanded and to have lower generation probabilities than equally common non-associated chains. A later analysis found that most CMV-associated TCR beta chains appeared HLA-restricted, with HLA associations seemingly driven largely by CMV exposure. Because some donors lacked HLA typing at each locus, the association tests relied only on the typed subset. The study listed 150 to 200 TCR beta chains as associated with cytomegalovirus. Most TCR sequences were seen in very few donors, while some public TCRs were found in many individuals. The classifier was reported to diagnose cytomegalovirus status with high specificity and sensitivity in both the original cohort and the validation cohort. Correlated functional status among segregating V segments might reflect linkage disequilibrium, but an unknown experimental factor could not be ruled out. The sequencing pipeline was judged likely to have produced a cluster of highly shared sequence variants as a technical artifact. A further reported finding was that TCR beta sequences accurately predicted the HLA-A and HLA-B alleles for most subjects in the first cohort. CMV serostatus was the only immune exposure information available for the cohort. The presence/absence analyses assumed that sequencing depth was roughly uniform across donors, and that assumption may not be true. At a false discovery rate of 0.05, a later analysis linked approximately 18,000 TCR beta sequences to specific HLA alleles. In a later genetic analysis, a missense DCLRE1C variant was associated with V-gene and J-gene trimming of TCR beta chains, and the association was replicated in an independent cohort. The earlier analysis of some 540 of the donors excluded 15 to 20 rarely observed V segments, including chromosome 9 orphons, because counts were too low. The authors suggested that the approach could potentially be extended to other disease states and immunological phenotypes. Compared with the roughly 710-donor mean, donors in an Asian-associated ancestry cluster had fewer N-insertions in productive TCRs, according to a later genetic analysis. Only TCR beta chains were sequenced in this cohort, and the absence of alpha or paired-chain data limited detectable features. Several of the top co-occurrence clusters appeared to be linked to parvovirus B19, influenza, CMV and Epstein-Barr virus, according to a later analysis. Some IMGT-functional V segments, including TRBV6-2 and TRBV6-3, could not be distinguished by the 87-base-pair reads and were therefore excluded. An earlier analysis of several hundred of the donors showed that most TCR beta V segments appeared in productive rearrangements either about 90% or about 30% of the time, which broadly matched IMGT annotations. Three of the identified cytomegalovirus-associated TCR beta chains were confirmed in vitro to be specific for cytomegalovirus antigens. When HLA alleles, especially DR and DQ, strongly co-occurred, TCR associations were difficult to assign to individual alleles.

The cohort comprised some 730 healthy bone marrow donors. Cohort members were all nominally healthy when sampled, although unrecorded immune exposures were likely present. The donor was CMV seropositive and was included in the group of around 300 seropositive cohort members. Each donor provided a peripheral blood sample, and peripheral blood mononuclear cells were used for TCR beta sequencing. The Qiagen DNeasy Blood Extraction Kit was used to extract genomic DNA from the blood cell samples. To prepare the library, the immunoSEQ multiplex PCR assay was applied. A mixture of 60 forward primers for TCR Vbeta segments and 13 reverse primers for TCR Jbeta segments was used in the multiplex PCR. The CDR3 region of rearranged TCR beta genes was amplified from genomic DNA with a multiplex PCR assay. The Illumina HiSeq System was used to sequence the amplified TCR beta libraries as 87-base-pair reads. The paper's processing steps were these. A later analysis tallied tens of millions of unique TCR beta chains across the 666 repertoires, and some 12 million of those chains were shared by two or more donors. Raw reads were error-corrected and collapsed into unique sequences by a nearest-neighbor algorithm in which closely related sequences were merged to remove PCR and sequencing errors. Alignment of CDR3 sequences to IMGT reference sequences was used to assign V, D and J gene segments. Each retained sequence needed at least a six-nucleotide match to both a V gene segment and a J gene segment. A rearrangement counted as productive if the CDR3 had no stop codons and remained in frame with V and J, and every other rearrangement counted as non-productive. CDR3 was defined by IMGT convention, running from the second conserved V-encoded cysteine to the conserved J-encoded phenylalanine. The earlier analysis of some 580 of the donors excluded any sequence lacking an unambiguous match to a single V gene segment. An earlier analysis of 587 of the donors called V segments functional above 56.7% productive rearrangements and segregating when the between-donor standard deviation exceeded 5%. A statistical classification framework was built to diagnose cytomegalovirus status from the catalog of TCR beta chain sequences. V and J gene assignment, in a later analysis, came from comparing TCR nucleotide sequences with IMGT/GENE-DB human TR gene sequences. A later analysis assigned CDR3 sequences and most-parsimonious VDJ recombination scenarios with the TCRdist pipeline. In a later analysis, every TCR beta chain was defined by the combination of its CDR3 amino acid sequence and its V-gene family, and reads without a unique V-gene family were dropped. In a later analysis, 450 to 600 highly shared, low-generation-probability nucleotide sequences were removed to address suspected cross-contamination and a sequencing artifact. For each public chain, a later analysis derived a clonal expansion index from normalized ranks of inferred template counts within each repertoire. A later analysis computed generation probabilities with a VDJ recombination model fitted to out-of-frame rearrangements, and checked the results against IGoR. A later analysis scored TCR-TCR, TCR-HLA and TCR-CMV co-occurrence with hypergeometric tests, applying a repertoire-size bias correction to TCR pairs. A later analysis estimated false discovery rates by permuting HLA or CMV assignments 20 times. In a later analysis, co-occurring TCRs were grouped using DBSCAN, with TCRdist sequence similarity added in when clustering inside HLA-allele-positive subsets. For co-occurrence clustering, repertoires with fewer than 30,000 or more than 120,000 public chains were excluded, along with roughly 5 repertoires with anomalous nucleotide sharing. This immuneACCESS table, as held by TCRdb, lists in-frame sequences with V and J called but not all clones. Of the missing ones, under half trace to an unresolved V gene in checked studies; the others have no known cause. The V and J calls and clone size are taken from that table; D and trimming were inferred from the DNA. Present in this sample are around 160,000 clones, more than 65% of which were seen just once. Together, the top ten hold less than 3% of the sample.

To note about this clone: The antigen this receptor binds is unknown. No much larger clone exists at a distance of one base, and base qualities are not known.

Here the chain combines TRBV9 and TRBJ1-2; a stretch of 12 junction bases matches TRBD1. The origin of this receptor is a woman in her forties in good health and CMV-seropositive. Sequencing used PBMCs. The CDR3 reads as follows: CASSPGQGAYGYTF. The base sequence is TGTGCCAGCAGCCCGGGACAGGGGGCCTATGGCTACACCTTC.